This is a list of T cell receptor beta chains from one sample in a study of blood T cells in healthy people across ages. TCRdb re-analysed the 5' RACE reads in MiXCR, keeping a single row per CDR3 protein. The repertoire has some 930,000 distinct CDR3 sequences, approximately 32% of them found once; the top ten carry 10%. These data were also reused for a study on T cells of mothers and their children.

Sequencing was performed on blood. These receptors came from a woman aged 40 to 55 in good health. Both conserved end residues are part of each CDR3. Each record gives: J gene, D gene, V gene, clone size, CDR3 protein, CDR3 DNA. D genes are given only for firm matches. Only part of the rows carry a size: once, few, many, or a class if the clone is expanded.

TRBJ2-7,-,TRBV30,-,CAWRSLGIHLYEQYF,TGTGCCTGGAGATCACTTGGGATCCACCTCTACGAGCAGTACTTC
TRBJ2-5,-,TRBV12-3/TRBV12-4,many,CASTLRGLQETQYF,TGTGCCAGCACCCTAAGGGGGTTACAAGAGACCCAGTACTTC
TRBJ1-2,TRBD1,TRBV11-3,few,CASSQSGTGGNYGYTF,TGTGCCAGCAGCCAGTCCGGGACAGGGGGCAACTATGGCTACACCTTC
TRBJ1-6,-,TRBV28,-,CASSFQEFGSNSPLHF,TGTGCCAGCAGTTTTCAAGAATTTGGGAGCAATTCACCCCTCCACTTT
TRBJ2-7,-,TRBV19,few,CASSMAAENSYEQYF,TGTGCCAGTAGTATGGCAGCGGAGAACTCCTACGAGCAGTACTTC
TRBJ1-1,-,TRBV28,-,CASISGVGWTEAFF,TGTGCCAGCATTTCTGGGGTAGGTTGGACTGAAGCTTTCTTT
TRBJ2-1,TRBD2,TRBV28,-,CASSPGLAGGASSYNEQFF,TGTGCCAGCAGCCCCGGACTAGCGGGGGGGGCTAGCTCCTACAATGAGCAGTTCTTC
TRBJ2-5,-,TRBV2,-,CASRLGGLAEETQYF,TGTGCCAGCAGGTTGGGGGGCCTAGCGGAAGAGACCCAGTACTTC
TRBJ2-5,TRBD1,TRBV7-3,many,CASSSGGSVVETQYF,TGTGCCAGCAGCTCAGGGGGTAGCGTGGTAGAGACCCAGTACTTC
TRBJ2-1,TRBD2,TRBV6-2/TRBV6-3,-,CVSSWAGGPSYNEQFF,TGTGTCAGCAGTTGGGCGGGGGGGCCCTCCTACAATGAGCAGTTCTTC
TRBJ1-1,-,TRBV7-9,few,CASSLAVTGRNTEAFF,TGTGCCAGCAGCTTAGCGGTTACAGGGCGGAACACTGAAGCTTTCTTT
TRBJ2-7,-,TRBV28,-,CASSLRGPMNEQYF,TGTGCCAGCAGTTTGAGGGGACCTATGAACGAGCAGTACTTC
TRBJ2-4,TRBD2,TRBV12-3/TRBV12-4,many,CASTPAMGRGENIQYF,TGTGCCAGCACCCCAGCAATGGGGCGGGGGGAAAACATTCAGTACTTC
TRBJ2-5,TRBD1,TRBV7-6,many,CASSLYGTAPVETQYF,TGTGCCAGCAGCTTATATGGGACAGCCCCTGTAGAGACCCAGTACTTC
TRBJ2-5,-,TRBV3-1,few,CASSPRRGGETQYF,TGTGCCAGCAGCCCGAGGCGAGGCGGGGAGACCCAGTACTTC
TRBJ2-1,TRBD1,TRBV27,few,CASSIRQGYQETQFF,TGTGCCAGCAGTATCCGACAGGGGTACCAAGAGACCCAGTTCTTC
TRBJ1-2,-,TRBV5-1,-,CASSLGQGQNYGYTF,TGCGCCAGCAGCTTGGGTCAGGGCCAAAACTATGGCTACACCTTC